This T cell receptor beta chain was recorded in a study of regulatory T cells in long-lasting Graves disease (dated by TCRdb to the early 2020s). In the study overall: Persistent Graves' disease meant more than 5 years of antithyroid drug treatment with TSH receptor autoantibodies that stayed positive. Patients with persistent Graves' disease were compared with patients with newly diagnosed Graves' disease using TCR sequencing and RNA sequencing of peripheral blood. The study was conducted in China and was registered as a clinical trial. A total of roughly 35 samples underwent TCR sequencing: around 13 from persistent and about 20 from newly diagnosed Graves' disease patients. On average, persistent Graves' disease patients in the clinical cohort had been on antithyroid drugs for approximately ten years.

For CDR1 and CDR2, the germline V gene lists MDHEN and SYDVKM. The junction carries 9 bases between V and J, which are trimmed by 6 bases and 4 bases respectively. Its CDR3 holds 12 amino acids, cysteine through phenylalanine. This entry keeps only the CDR3 DNA: 36 bases, framed from base 1. General findings and caveats noted by the study authors: TRBV28, TRBJ1-2 and TRBJ2-5 were preferentially used in persistent disease, while TRBV20-1 and TRBJ2-1 were favored in newly diagnosed disease. Compared with newly diagnosed patients, patients with persistent Graves' disease had lower TCR Shannon entropy and fewer highly expanded clones, which suggests clonal expansion. As a limitation, the authors acknowledged that the small sample size may reduce accuracy. Sequencing and analysis were limited to the TCR beta chain. The study examined only peripheral blood because the primary lesion, thyroid tissue, could not be accessed. More public clonotypes were shared among persistent patients (roughly 2,900) than among newly diagnosed patients (966).

In the paper's terms, the time point label means: persistent/refractory GD, antithyroid drugs over 5 years with positive TRAb. RNA was extracted from PBMCs in TRIzol for both TCR sequencing and RNA sequencing. The diagnosis of Graves' disease was made according to American Thyroid Association guidelines. Patients for the study were recruited at an endocrinology department in Xi'an, China. Each patient gave approximately 9 milliliters of peripheral blood, collected in an EDTA anticoagulant tube. PBMCs were isolated by Ficoll Paque Plus density gradient separation without further T cell sorting. RNA quality was checked with an Agilent 2100 Bioanalyzer and agarose gel, and concentration with a NanoDrop 2000. Receptor amplification or capture employed multiplex PCR. TCRdb records Illumina HiSeq 4000 as the sequencer. TCR beta libraries were built with iRepertoire HTBI primers and Arm-PCR amplification of CDR3 regions. Before sequencing, the PCR products underwent gel purification. For the original study's pipeline: Gene usage analysis of CDR3 amino acid clonotypes used the approximately 62 TRBV and 11 to 15 TRBJ segments found across samples. COPE and FqMerger were used to merge the filtered high-quality paired reads into contigs. BLAST was used to align contigs to IMGT TRBV, TRBD and TRBJ reference genes, with CDR3 defined following IMGT. Clonotypes above 0.1% frequency were classified as highly expanded clones. Repertoire diversity was measured by Shannon entropy, and V-J evenness by the Gini coefficient. Clonotypes shared by more than one individual were considered public. Using fastp trimming at Q25 and MiXCR clonotype assembly, TCRdb reanalyzed the public sequencing data and kept in-frame beta chains. Records with the same CDR3 protein are collapsed into one entry carrying the most frequent genes and DNA. The V and J calls follow TCRdb's processing rather than the paper's. The sample has roughly 430,000 distinct CDR3 sequences on record, about 21% of them singletons. The biggest ten clones account for roughly 13% of the sample.

With respect to this clonotype: Which antigen it targets is not known. Base quality data are lacking; no much larger clone is found one base away.

The source of this sequence is a female donor with Graves disease. The V and J segments used are TRBV28 and TRBJ1-1, with the D gene not confidently named. Sample: peripheral blood mononuclear cells (PBMCs), taken when the disease was refractory, from a patient treated with antithyroid drugs. The bases are TGTGCCAGCAGAACCGTAGGCACTGAAGCTTTCTTT. It is translated as CASRTVGTEAFF.